The entry below describes one T cell receptor beta chain. The record originates from a study of blood T cell repertoires in COVID-19. Study details: Sample material is recorded as cDNA or gDNA derived from T cells, B-cell-depleted T cells, or PBMCs.

The CDR3 spans 14 residues. The germline V gene encodes CDR1 MDHEN and CDR2 SYDVKM. Trimming shortened V by 2 bases and J by 8 bases, and 15 bases separated the two germline ends. Original data processing: Using reference gene primer amplification, nucleated cell counts were estimated. Profiled with immunoSEQ multiplex PCR; TCRdb holds only in-frame clones, not every one. The V and J calls and the clone size are those of that table, but D and trimming were determined from the DNA. The sample records 90,000 to 100,000 clones, 75% to 85% being singletons. The source is a man in his 70s with acute or convalescent COVID-19. This rearrangement joins TRBV28 to TRBJ1-2; possible D gene TRBD1, 6 bases. The specimen was peripheral blood. CDR3 in DNA: TGTGCCAGCAGTTTACAGGGGCCGCCACGGGGCTACACCTTC. Protein product: CASSLQGPPRGYTF.